The 9 T cell receptor beta chains presented below share a single source sample, sequenced in a study of monozygotic twins with cystic fibrosis. This table comes from immunoSEQ multiplex PCR, and its TCRdb copy is limited to in-frame clones, with some not included. Of around 30,000 clones listed, 90% are singletons. Sample: blood. These receptors were collected from a girl aged 2 to 10 with cystic fibrosis.

The chain couples TRBV9 to TRBJ1-1, with TRBD1 matching 8 bases. Germline V gene data show CDR1 as SGDLS and CDR2 as YYNGEE. V shed 0 bases and J 6 bases; nucleotides not matched to a gene: 7. This CDR3 has 15 amino acids. CDR3 sequence: CASSVEPQGAAEAFF. The DNA for the CDR3 is TGTGCCAGCAGCGTAGAACCGCAGGGGGCCGCTGAAGCTTTCTTT.

The chain carries TRBV5-1 and TRBJ2-1, with TRBD2 matching 7 bases. The germline CDR1 and CDR2 sequences are SGHRS and YFSETQ. There are 16 residues in the CDR3. V was clipped by 4 bases and J by 5 bases; unmatched bases: 12. The chain's CDR3 is CASSLHGLGLNNEQFF. In DNA, the CDR3 is TGCGCCAGCAGCCTGCATGGACTAGGGCTAAACAATGAGCAGTTCTTC. The full variable domain, its missing parts supplied by reference TRBV5-1 and TRBJ2-1, is KAGVTQTPRYLIKTRGQQVTLSCSPISGHRSVSWYQQTPGQGLQFLFEYFSETQRNKGNFPGRFSGRQFSNSRSEMNVSTLELGDSALYLCASSLHGLGLNNEQFFGPGTRLTVL.

V is TRBV5-4 and J is TRBJ2-5; 7 nucleotides match TRBD2. The CDR3 covers 14 residues. The J segment lost 0 bases and the V segment lost 1 base, leaving 0 bases of the junction unmatched. Germline values: CDR1 SGHNT, CDR2 YYREEE (reference sequence). CDR3 sequence (DNA): TGTGCCAGCAGCTTGACTAGCGACCAAGAGACCCAGTACTTC. Translated, it gives CASSLTSDQETQYF.

The V call is TRBV6-6, the J call TRBJ1-5, with a tentative D call TRBD1 (5 bases). Germline-derived CDR1 and CDR2 are MNHNY and SVGAGI (reference sequence). The CDR3 has 12 residues. V shed 2 bases and J shed 11 bases, with 10 bases lying between them. CDR3 amino acids: CASSYGAGAQHF. Written as DNA, the CDR3 is TGTGCCAGCAGTTACGGGGCAGGAGCCCAGCATTTT.

The chain has TRBV6-1 and TRBJ2-5; D may correspond to TRBD1 or TRBD2 (5 bases each). V gave up 4 bases and J gave up 0 bases, with 15 bases separating them. The CDR3 runs to 16 residues. Germline V lookup: CDR1 MNHNS, CDR2 SASEGT. The DNA for the CDR3 is TGTGCCAGCAGTGTTACCGACCGGGGCAACCAAGAGACCCAGTACTTC. It yields the protein CASSVTDRGNQETQYF.

This chain links TRBV13 with TRBJ2-7; D uncertain. V lost 0 bases to trimming and J lost 3 bases, with 3 bases between them. CDR3 length equals 12 residues. Looked up from germline, CDR1 is PRHDT and CDR2 is FYEKMQ (reference sequence). The CDR3 spells CASSLGFYEQYF. CDR3 DNA sequence: TGTGCCAGCAGCTTAGGTTTCTACGAGCAGTACTTC.

V is TRBV5-4 and J is TRBJ2-1, with TRBD2 matching over 8 bases. With 3 bases clipped from V and 5 bases from J, the junction kept 10 bases outside the gene matches. The CDR3 loop spans 16 amino acids. Germline lookup yields CDR1 SGHNT and CDR2 YYREEE (reference sequence). DNA for the CDR3: TGTGCCAGCAGCTCCCTTGCCAGCGGGGGAAACAATGAGCAGTTCTTC. It specifies CASSSLASGGNNEQFF.

The V and J genes are TRBV10-2 and TRBJ1-6, with a weak D call TRBD1 (5 bases). The ends were cut back, 2 bases at V and 10 bases at J, with 9 bases in the middle. Per the germline V gene, CDR1 is WSHSY and CDR2 is SAAADI. The CDR3 sequence is 13 residues long. The CDR3, as DNA: TGCGCCAGCAGTGAGGCGAGGGGATCACCCCTCCACTTT. Protein product: CASSEARGSPLHF.

This clone was counted a single time. The chain couples TRBV19 to TRBJ1-5; no clear D. Trimming took off 4 bases at V and 4 bases at J, with 11 bases between the two ends. The CDR3 consists of 14 residues. Germline V gives CDR1 LNHDA, CDR2 SQIVND (reference sequence). CDR3 sequence reads: CASSNLGSNQPQHF. CDR3 in DNA: TGTGCCAGTAGTAATTTAGGCAGTAATCAGCCCCAGCATTTT.